Each of the 5 T cell receptor beta chains below was sequenced from the same sample in a study of T cell clonotyping in hematopoietic cell transplantation. Measured with immunoSEQ multiplex PCR; TCRdb has only the in-frame clones, and not every one. The sample yields 60,000 to 75,000 clones, around 94% seen once. The sample consisted of peripheral blood mononuclear cells. Every receptor here comes from a middle-aged man in good health. Some clones in this sample may be carry-over from other donors' samples.

This chain connects TRBV7-8 to TRBJ2-5; 10 positions match TRBD2. Per the germline V gene, CDR1 is SGHVS and CDR2 is FQNEAQ. This CDR3 has 16 residues. V lost 4 bases to trimming and J lost 5 bases; unmatched junction nucleotides: 10. As DNA, the CDR3 is TGTGCCAGCAGCTGGGCCAGCGGGGGGGCCGTGGAGACCCAGTACTTC. Residues: CASSWASGGAVETQYF.

The V gene is TRBV28, the J gene TRBJ2-7; 9 bases line up with TRBD1. This CDR3 is 14 amino acids long. Germline V gene data show CDR1 as MDHEN and CDR2 as SYDVKM. J gave up 1 base and V 6 bases, and 4 bases lay outside the gene matches. The DNA for the CDR3 is TGTGCCAGCAGGGAGGGACAGGGATCCTACGAGCAGTACTTC. This sequence encodes CASREGQGSYEQYF.

The chain is built from TRBV5-1 and TRBJ1-4; no firm D call. The CDR3 is made up of 14 amino acids. Germline CDR1 and CDR2: SGHRS and YFSETQ. Trimming removed 0 bases from V and 6 bases from J, with 9 bases in between. The CDR3: CASSLGARDEKLFF. DNA for the CDR3: TGCGCCAGCAGCTTGGGCGCCCGCGATGAAAAACTGTTTTTT.

This rearrangement joins TRBV4-1 to TRBJ1-5, with D uncertain. The V gene lost 6 bases and the J gene lost 2 bases, with 14 bases spanning the gap. Germline CDR1 reads MGHRA; CDR2 reads YSYEKL. This CDR3 spans 15 amino acids. The CDR3 is CASRSDPGRNQPQHF. CDR3 coding DNA: TGCGCCAGCAGATCGGACCCCGGGCGCAATCAGCCCCAGCATTTT.

The rearrangement joins TRBV28 to TRBJ1-5; D call uncertain. The CDR3 is 17 amino acids. In germline, CDR1 is MDHEN, CDR2 SYDVKM. The germline V and J ends were trimmed by 6 bases and 3 bases, with 21 bases remaining between them. CDR3 bases: TGTGCCAGCAGAATGTTGGGCGGACCGGGCAACAATCAGCCCCAGCATTTT. This codes for CASRMLGGPGNNQPQHF.